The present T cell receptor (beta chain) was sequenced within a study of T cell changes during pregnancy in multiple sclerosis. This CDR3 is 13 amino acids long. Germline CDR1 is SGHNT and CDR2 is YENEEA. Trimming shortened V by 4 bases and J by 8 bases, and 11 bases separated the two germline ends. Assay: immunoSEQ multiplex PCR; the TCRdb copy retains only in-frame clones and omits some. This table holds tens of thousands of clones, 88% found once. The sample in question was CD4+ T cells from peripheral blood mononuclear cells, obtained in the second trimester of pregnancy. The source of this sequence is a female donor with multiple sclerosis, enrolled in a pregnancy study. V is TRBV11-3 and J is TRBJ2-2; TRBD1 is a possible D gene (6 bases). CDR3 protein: CASSSNRDGELFF. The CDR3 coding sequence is TGTGCCAGCAGCTCAAACAGGGATGGGGAGCTGTTTTTT.